This passage covers 23 T cell receptor beta chains from one sample sequenced in a study of blood T cell repertoires in COVID-19. Clones were read by immunoSEQ multiplex PCR, and TCRdb kept only the in-frame ones, dropping some. The sample contains more than 400,000 clones, around 85% of which appear only once. Sequencing was done on a sample of peripheral blood. Receptors originate from a human donor in a cohort sampled during active COVID-19.

The chain is built from TRBV19 and TRBJ1-5, with D hard to call. V lost 9 bases to trimming and J lost 2 bases, with 17 bases between them. The CDR3 length is 15 residues. Germline CDR1 reads LNHDA; CDR2 reads SQIVND (reference sequence). In DNA form, the CDR3 reads TGTGCCAGCAGCTCCCAAGGACTTGGCAATCAGCCCCAGCATTTT. The encoded protein is CASSSQGLGNQPQHF.

V gene TRBV4-3 combines with J gene TRBJ1-6; D gene ambiguous. Trimming stripped 0 bases from V and 6 bases from J, with 9 bases between. Germline CDR1 LGHNA, CDR2 YSLEER. CDR3 size: 15 residues. CDR3: CASSQDFGANSPLHF. The DNA of the CDR3 is TGCGCCAGCAGCCAAGATTTCGGTGCTAATTCACCCCTCCACTTT.

The CDR3: CASSKGGGWGTEAFF. The CDR3, as DNA: TGTGCCAGCAGCAAAGGCGGGGGGTGGGGAACTGAAGCTTTCTTT. J is TRBJ1-1 and V is TRBV21-1. TRBV21-1 represents a pseudogene. The CDR3 extends over 15 amino acids.

This clone came up a few times. The rearrangement links TRBV29-1 to TRBJ1-1; 8 bases fit TRBD1. The CDR3 extends over 13 amino acids. CDR1 and CDR2 from the germline V gene are SQVTM and ANQGSEA. V was pared by 7 bases and J by 4 bases, with 8 bases of the junction left unmatched. CDR3 region: CSAEDRGGTEAFF. For the CDR3, the DNA is TGCAGCGCCGAAGACAGGGGTGGCACTGAAGCTTTCTTT.

The chain recombines TRBV18 with TRBJ2-7, with 12 bases matching TRBD1. CDR3 length equals 19 residues. CDR1 KGHSH and CDR2 LQKENI come from the germline V gene. The V and J ends lost 6 bases and 3 bases, in that order; junction bases with no gene match: 18. This chain's CDR3 is CASSSTGTGGYEIRYEQYF. In DNA form, the CDR3 reads TGTGCCAGCTCGTCGACCGGGACAGGGGGCTATGAGATCCGCTACGAGCAGTACTTC. The full variable domain, in which reference TRBV18 and TRBJ2-7 provide the parts outside the CDR3, is NAGVMQNPRHLVRRRGQEARLRCSPMKGHSHVYWYRQLPEEGLKFMVYLQKENIIDESGMPKERFSAEFPKEGPSILRIQQVVRGDSAAYFCASSSTGTGGYEIRYEQYFGPGTRLTVT.

The V and J genes are TRBV6-5 and TRBJ2-7; TRBD2 matches at 10 bases. This CDR3 has 15 amino acids. V dropped 4 bases and J dropped 4; count of bases not matched to a gene: 7. Germline CDR1 is MNHEY and CDR2 is SVGAGI. The CDR3 reads CASSSPASGSYEQYF. The CDR3 coding sequence is TGTGCCAGCAGTTCCCCTGCTAGCGGGAGTTACGAGCAGTACTTC.

The chain uses TRBV9 and TRBJ2-6; perhaps TRBD2 as D (5 bases). The CDR3 consists of 17 residues. V gave up 4 bases and J gave up 0 bases, with 14 bases separating them. Germline V gene lookup returns CDR1 SGDLS and CDR2 YYNGEE. The CDR3: CASSFPAGLSGANVLTF. CDR3 sequence (DNA): TGTGCCAGCAGCTTCCCGGCAGGACTCTCTGGGGCCAACGTCCTGACTTTC.

The genes are TRBV5-1 and TRBJ2-1, with 12 bases matching TRBD2. The CDR3 loop spans 17 amino acids. V gave up 4 bases and J gave up 6 bases; unmatched junction bases: 11. The germline gives CDR1 SGHRS, CDR2 YFSETQ. The CDR3 sequence is CASSPPTSGSLVNEQFF. DNA of the CDR3: TGCGCCAGCAGCCCTCCGACTAGCGGGAGCCTTGTCAATGAGCAGTTCTTC.

With respect to this clone: One end of the junction does not line up with germline, which may come from a read error. This sequence joins TRBV7-2 and TRBJ2-7; 8 bases line up with TRBD2. Germline assignment: CDR1 SGHTA and CDR2 FQGNSA. The CDR3 covers 13 residues. The CDR3 sequence is CASSLAGLYEQYF. In nucleotides, the CDR3 is TGTGCCAGCAGCCTAGCGGGCCTCTACGAGCAGTACTTC.

The rearrangement joins TRBV3-1 (or the pseudogene TRBV3-2) to TRBJ1-6; 7 bases fit TRBD1. Germline CDR1 and CDR2: LGHDT and YNNKEL (reference sequence). The CDR3 covers 15 residues. J gave up 10 bases and V 5 bases, and 11 bases lay outside the gene matches. CDR3 loop: CASSEVMDRSSPLHF. The CDR3 nucleotides read TGTGCCAGCAGCGAAGTCATGGACAGGTCCTCACCCCTCCACTTT.

The CDR3 nucleotides are TGCAGTGCTAGGAGGCAAGAGACCCAGTACTTC. This translates into CSARRQETQYF. This sequence joins TRBV20-1 and TRBJ2-5; D gene uncertain. Germline CDR1 is DFQATT and CDR2 is SNEGSKA (reference sequence). The CDR3 is 11 residues long. Trimming pared 3 bases from V and 2 bases from J, leaving 4 bases between.

The chain joins TRBV14 to TRBJ2-5; no reliable D call. V was pared by 0 bases and J by 4 bases, with 9 bases between. CDR1 and CDR2 (germline): SGHDN, FVKESK. The CDR3 has 14 amino acids. The CDR3 bases are TGTGCCAGCAGCCAAGATCCCCTCCTAGAGACCCAGTACTTC. Translating it yields CASSQDPLLETQYF.

This clone has a handful of counts. This chain connects TRBV30 to TRBJ1-2, with 7 positions matching TRBD1. V trimming: 5 bases; J trimming: 4 bases; junction bases outside the gene matches: 7. The germline gives CDR1 GTSNPN, CDR2 SVGIG (reference sequence). This CDR3 comprises 13 residues. In DNA, the CDR3 is TGTGCCTGGGGGAGACAGGGAGCCTATGGCTACACCTTC. Its protein is CAWGRQGAYGYTF.

The rearrangement links TRBV3-1 (or the pseudogene TRBV3-2) to TRBJ2-3; no clear D gene. Germline V gene sequence: CDR1 LGHDT, CDR2 YNNKEL (reference sequence). The CDR3 spans 14 residues. V lost 4 bases and J lost 1, with 9 bases in between. The CDR3 sequence is CASSRRGGTDTQYF. In DNA form, the CDR3 reads TGTGCCAGCAGCCGGCGAGGCGGCACAGATACGCAGTATTTT.

Note on this clone: The sample contains more than one DNA sequence encoding this CDR3. The rearrangement links TRBV11-2 to TRBJ1-1; a weak D match, TRBD1 (5 bases). This CDR3 is 14 amino acids long. V lost 3 bases, J lost 2 bases, and 10 bases lay in between. In germline, CDR1 is SGHAT, CDR2 FQNNGV. The CDR3 loop reads CASSLGGANTEAFF. DNA for the CDR3: TGTGCCAGCAGCTTGGGTGGGGCAAACACTGAAGCTTTCTTT.

V and J are TRBV12-2 and TRBJ2-3; the DNA was not compared with TRBD2, the D call given in the table. TRBV12-2 is noted as a pseudogene. This CDR3 comprises 16 residues. DNA for the CDR3: TGTGCAAGTCGCAATCCAGCGGGAAGGAACACAGATACGCAGTATTTT. The encoded protein is CASRNPAGRNTDTQYF.

CDR3: CASSPRALAGLSEQFF. The CDR3 nucleotides are TGTGCCAGCAGCCCCCGGGCACTAGCGGGCCTAAGTGAGCAGTTCTTC. J is TRBJ2-1 and V is TRBV7-6; 9 bases are shared with TRBD2. The V segment lost 5 bases and the J segment 9 bases; nucleotides outside the gene matches: 14. The CDR3 has 16 residues. Germline CDR1 SGHVS, CDR2 FNYEAQ.

This CDR3 reads CASSLRQGTGYTF. The CDR3 DNA reads as TGTGCCAGCAGCTTAAGACAGGGGACTGGCTACACCTTC. This chain connects TRBV7-3 to TRBJ1-2; 8 bases line up with TRBD1. The germline CDR1 and CDR2 sequences are SGHTA and FQGTGA. The V gene end was trimmed by 1 base and the J gene end by 7 bases; junction bases not matched to a gene: 2. The CDR3 loop spans 13 amino acids.

The rearrangement uses TRBV4-1 and TRBJ2-5; perhaps TRBD2 as D (6 bases). This CDR3 spans 13 amino acids. Germline V CDR1 and CDR2: MGHRA, YSYEKL. V gave up 1 base and J gave up 7 bases, with 10 bases separating them. The CDR3 here is CASSQGSGGTQYF. CDR3 in DNA: TGCGCCAGCAGCCAAGGGTCCGGGGGGACCCAGTACTTC.

The chain carries TRBV28 and TRBJ1-1, with D possibly being TRBD1 (5 bases). V lost 1 base to trimming and J lost 3 bases, with 9 bases between them. The CDR3 is 14 amino acids. Germline-derived CDR1 and CDR2 are MDHEN and SYDVKM. CDR3 bases: TGTGCCAGCAGTTTATATGGGGGGGACACTGAAGCTTTCTTT. Protein: CASSLYGGDTEAFF.

V and J are TRBV10-2 and TRBJ1-1, with 7 nucleotides matching TRBD1. Germline V gene lookup returns CDR1 WSHSY and CDR2 SAAADI. With V trimmed by 5 bases and J by 5 bases, 8 bases remained unmatched. This CDR3 is built from 14 residues. This CDR3 reads CASSRGQAGTEAFF. The CDR3 DNA sequence: TGCGCCAGCAGTCGCGGACAGGCGGGGACTGAAGCTTTCTTT.

The chain joins TRBV24-1 to TRBJ2-3; D not certain. The CDR3 is 12 residues long. V lost 5 bases to trimming and J lost 3 bases, with 5 bases between them. Per the germline V gene, CDR1 is KGHDR and CDR2 is SFDVKD. For the CDR3, the DNA is TGTGCCACCAGTGGAGGTACAGATACGCAGTATTTT. As protein: CATSGGTDTQYF.

This clone occurred once. The gene calls are TRBV10-1 and TRBJ2-1, with a possible D match to TRBD1 (5 bases). This CDR3 comprises 13 residues. The germline V gene encodes CDR1 WNHNN and CDR2 SYGVQD (reference sequence). V was cut by 2 bases and J by 5 bases, with 7 bases left in between. The DNA for the CDR3 is TGCGCCAGCAGTGAGGACAGAGACAATGAGCAGTTCTTC. It codes for CASSEDRDNEQFF.